Shown below are 23 T cell receptor beta chains from a single sample sequenced in a study of T cells in women clearing cervical HPV infection. Data came from immunoSEQ multiplex PCR; TCRdb stores just in-frame clones and leaves some out. The sample yields approximately 17,000 clones, of which the top ten take up about 10%. Sequencing was carried out using blood buffy coat. The receptors here all came from a woman between 18 and 69 years old with a cervical HPV16 infection that either progressed to CIN3+ or cleared (not recorded which).

About this clone: The missing CDR3 end, 3 residues past where the read stops, is filled in from the germline J gene. The J gene is TRBJ1-3, the V gene TRBV7-9, with 7 bases aligning to TRBD1. The CDR3 contains 13 residues. Per germline, CDR1 SEHNR and CDR2 FQNEAQ (reference sequence). This chain's CDR3 is CASSHQGVTDIYF. Incomplete CDR3 DNA: TGTGCCAGCAGCCACCAGGGGGTAACTGAC. The whole variable domain, remainder taken from reference TRBV7-9 and TRBJ1-3, is DTGVSQNPRHKITKRGQNVTFRCDPISEHNRLYWYRQTLGQGPEFLTYFQNEAQLEKSRLLSDRFSAERPKGSFSTLEIQRTEQGDSAMYLCASSHQGVTDIYFGEGSWLTVV.

For this clone: The sequence runs out 3 residues before the end of the CDR3; the remainder is reconstructed from the germline J gene. The chain recombines TRBV7-3 with TRBJ2-3; D perhaps matches TRBD2 (6 bases). The CDR3 length is 15 residues. Germline lookup yields CDR1 SGHTA and CDR2 FQGTGA. V was trimmed by 1 base and J by 2 bases, leaving 10 bases between them. This CDR3 reads CASSLIGGITDTQYF. The DNA read from the CDR3 is TGTGCCAGCAGCTTAATTGGCGGGATCACAGATACG.

Incomplete CDR3 DNA: TGTGCCAGCAGCTTAACCACTAGCGGTAGGAATACG. The encoded protein is CASSLTTSGRNT. The whole CDR3 region reads CASSLTTSGRNTQYF. V is TRBV7-2 and J is TRBJ2-3, with 8 bases fitting TRBD2. The read halts 3 residues ahead of the CDR3 end, with the missing end drawn from the germline J gene. The J segment lost 7 bases and the V segment lost 2 bases, leaving 8 bases of the junction unmatched. CDR3 size: 15 residues. Germline CDR1 reads SGHTA; CDR2 reads FQGNSA.

Regarding this clone: The read ends 3 residues before the CDR3 terminus; that terminus is restored from the germline J gene. The same CDR3 arises from other DNA sequences in this sample as well. The chain uses TRBV7-3 and TRBJ1-2; perhaps TRBD1 as D (6 bases). Trimming took off 5 bases at V and 3 bases at J, with 13 bases between the two ends. The length of the CDR3 is 14 residues. Germline CDR1 reads SGHTA; CDR2 reads FQGTGA. The CDR3 DNA, read in part, is TGTGCCAGCAGCCTATACAGGGTAGACTATGGC. Translating gives CASSLYRVDYG. The CDR3 in its entirety is CASSLYRVDYGYTF.

For this clone: The read comes to an end 3 residues before the CDR3 does, leaving the germline J gene to fill in the end. This chain joins TRBV4-2 and TRBJ1-2; 8 bases are shared with TRBD1. Unmatched junction bases numbered 19, after V lost 7 bases and J lost 3 bases. The CDR3 sequence is 18 residues long. Germline assignment: CDR1 LGHNA and CDR2 YNFKEQ. Here the CDR3 reads CASTHRGVPGTRDYGYTF. The sequenced CDR3 bases are TGTGCCAGCACCCACAGGGGGGTTCCGGGAACCCGGGACTATGGC.

A remark on this clone: From the germline J gene comes the end of the CDR3, since the read stops 3 residues before it. The V gene is TRBV2, the J gene TRBJ2-7; 12 bases are a match to TRBD1. The CDR3 loop spans 18 amino acids. Germline loops: CDR1 SNHLY, CDR2 FYNNEI. V shed 6 bases and J 3 bases; nucleotides not matched to a gene: 15. The sequenced CDR3 bases are TGTGCCAGCAGAGGGACAGGGGGCTCCCCGATTACCCACTACGAG. This sequence encodes CASRGTGGSPITHYE. In full, the CDR3 reads CASRGTGGSPITHYEQYF.

Worth noting for this clone: The read finishes 3 residues shy of the CDR3 end, and the germline J gene is used to complete it. The gene calls are TRBV29-1 and TRBJ2-1, with 13 nucleotides matching TRBD2. The CDR3 totals 14 residues. V was pared by 5 bases and J by 6 bases, with 4 bases of the junction left unmatched. Germline V gene data show CDR1 as SQVTM and CDR2 as ANQGSEA. The CDR3 loop reads CSVLRLAGGNEQFF. CDR3 bases read: TGCAGCGTTCTAAGACTAGCGGGGGGCAATGAG.

Details on this clone: Coverage ceases 3 residues before the CDR3 finishes, and the germline J gene fills in the end. The genes are TRBV18 and TRBJ2-3; TRBD1 matches 7 bases. The CDR3 is 12 residues long. V lost 9 bases, J lost 4 bases, and 4 bases stayed unmatched. CDR1 is KGHSH and CDR2 is LQKENI in the germline V gene. This chain's CDR3 is CASSTGADTQYF. The DNA read from the CDR3 is TGTGCCAGTTCAACAGGGGCAGATACG.

Comments on this clone: Read sequence stops 3 residues before the CDR3 end, and the germline J gene provides the missing end. The rearrangement links TRBV7-8 to TRBJ1-1; the match to TRBD1 covers 10 bases. After removal of 2 bases from V and 0 bases from J, the junction contained 3 bases not matched to a gene. The CDR3 extends over 16 amino acids. CDR1 is SGHVS, CDR2 FQNEAQ, per germline. Partial CDR3 DNA: TGTGCCAGCAGCTTATGGACAGGGGGACTGAACACTGAA. Encoded protein: CASSLWTGGLNTE. The whole CDR3 is CASSLWTGGLNTEAFF. Full variable domain (rest looked up from reference TRBV7-8 and TRBJ1-1): GAGVSQSPRYKVAKRGQDVALRCDPISGHVSLFWYQQALGQGPEFLTYFQNEAQLDKSGLPSDRFFAERPEGSVSTLKIQRTQQEDSAVYLCASSLWTGGLNTEAFFGQGTRLTVV.

Of note for this clone: The DNA ends 3 residues before the CDR3 does, and the rest of the CDR3 is filled in from the germline J gene. The rearrangement links TRBV2 to TRBJ2-7; 8 bases are shared with TRBD2. Germline V gives CDR1 SNHLY, CDR2 FYNNEI. After removal of 5 bases from V and 4 bases from J, the junction contained 7 bases not matched to a gene. CDR3 size: 14 residues. CDR3 protein: CASSSASGSYEQYF. CDR3 DNA, as far as it was read: TGTGCCAGCAGTTCGGCTAGCGGGTCTTACGAG. The whole variable domain, remainder taken from reference TRBV2 and TRBJ2-7, is EPEVTQTPSHQVTQMGQEVILRCVPISNHLYFYWYRQILGQKVEFLVSFYNNEISEKSEIFDDQFSVERPDGSNFTLKIRSTKLEDSAMYFCASSSASGSYEQYFGPGTRLTVT.

As to this clone: The CDR3 end falls 3 residues outside the read, so it is completed with the germline J gene. V gene TRBV10-2 combines with J gene TRBJ1-6; 11 positions match TRBD1. The J segment lost 0 bases and the V segment lost 6 bases, leaving 7 bases of the junction unmatched. The CDR3 consists of 18 residues. The germline V gene encodes CDR1 WSHSY and CDR2 SAAADI. The part of the CDR3 DNA that was read is TGCGCCAGCAGGATAACGGGACAGGGGGGCTCCTATAATTCACCC. Its translation: CASRITGQGGSYNSP. The CDR3, in full, reads CASRITGQGGSYNSPLHF.

For this clone: The CDR3 end lies 3 residues beyond the end of the read and is filled in from the germline J gene. This sequence joins TRBV9 and TRBJ1-1, with no clear D. Germline values: CDR1 SGDLS, CDR2 YYNGEE. The V gene lost 2 bases and the J gene lost 6 bases, with 11 bases spanning the gap. The CDR3 length is 13 residues. The sequenced CDR3 bases are TGTGCCAGCAGCGTGCGGGGTTTCGCTGAA. Its translation: CASSVRGFAE. The full CDR3 reads CASSVRGFAEAFF. The full variable domain, with the rest looked up from reference TRBV9 and TRBJ1-1, is DSGVTQTPKHLITATGQRVTLRCSPRSGDLSVYWYQQSLDQGLQFLIQYYNGEERAKGNILERFSAQQFPDLHSELNLSSLELGDSALYFCASSVRGFAEAFFGQGTRLTVV.

Remarks on this clone: Sequencing ends 3 residues short of the CDR3 end; the germline J gene provides the rest. The genes are TRBV12-5 and TRBJ2-3; 13 nucleotides agree with TRBD2. The CDR3 covers 21 residues. Germline V gives CDR1 LGHNT, CDR2 FRNRAP. Germline trimming cut 7 bases from V and 0 bases from J; bases unmatched to any gene: 19. The sequenced CDR3 bases are TGTGCTAGTGTTTCCCAAACTAGCGGGGGGGCCAGGTCTGGGAGCACAGATACG. This encodes CASVSQTSGGARSGSTDT. The CDR3 in full is CASVSQTSGGARSGSTDTQYF.

To note about this clone: The observed sequence ends 3 residues before the CDR3 terminus, with the missing tail filled in from the germline J gene. This chain joins TRBV6-1 and TRBJ2-2; 8 bases fit TRBD1. Germline CDR1 MNHNS, CDR2 SASEGT. Losses at the gene ends were 3 bases for V and 3 bases for J; bases not matched to a gene: 3. This CDR3 region has 15 residues. The CDR3: CASSDGQGYTGELFF. The CDR3 DNA, read in part, is TGTGCCAGCAGTGACGGACAGGGCTACACCGGGGAG.

Regarding this clone: Read coverage stops 3 residues before the CDR3 terminus; the germline J gene supplies the remainder. Other DNA sequences in the same sample also yield this CDR3. The V and J genes are TRBV18 and TRBJ2-1; D is uncertain. Germline V gene lookup returns CDR1 KGHSH and CDR2 LQKENI. V was shortened by 3 bases and J by 5 bases, with 11 bases between the two germline ends. CDR3 size: 14 residues. The part of the CDR3 DNA that was read is TGTGCCAGCTCACCTCAGAACGCCGACAATGAG. Its protein product is CASSPQNADNE. Given in full, the CDR3 is CASSPQNADNEQFF.

Of note for this clone: The read stops 3 residues short of the end of the CDR3; the missing end is completed from the germline J gene. The chain carries TRBV5-1 and TRBJ1-1, with D maybe TRBD1 (5 bases). Germline-derived CDR1 and CDR2 are SGHRS and YFSETQ. Trimming stripped 5 bases from V and 4 bases from J, with 12 bases between. The CDR3 has 13 residues. The DNA read from the CDR3 is TGCGCCAGCAGTGAAGACAGCCTCACTGAA. Encoded protein: CASSEDSLTE. The whole CDR3 protein is CASSEDSLTEAFF.

Concerning this clone: The read gets to within 3 residues of the CDR3 end, and the germline J gene fills in the rest. The chain carries TRBV19 and TRBJ1-4; no firm D call. Deletions cut 6 bases from V and 7 bases from J, with 15 bases between. CDR3 length equals 14 residues. Germline loops: CDR1 LNHDA, CDR2 SQIVND (reference sequence). The chain's CDR3 is CASSAGGVGEKLFF. Partial CDR3 DNA: TGTGCCAGTAGCGCGGGTGGAGTGGGTGAAAAA. Full variable domain (remainder filled in from reference TRBV19 and TRBJ1-4): DGGITQSPKYLFRKEGQNVTLSCEQNLNHDAMYWYRQDPGQGLRLIYYSQIVNDFQKGDIAEGYSVSREKKESFPLTVTSAQKNPTAFYLCASSAGGVGEKLFFGSGTQLSVL.

Remarks on this clone: The read stops 3 residues short of the end of the CDR3; the missing end is completed from the germline J gene. J is TRBJ1-5 and V is TRBV6-2 or TRBV6-3; D call uncertain. V lost 0 bases to trimming and J lost 3 bases, with 9 bases between them. This CDR3 spans 15 amino acids. Germline V gene lookup returns CDR1 MNHEY and CDR2 SVGEGT. Incomplete CDR3 DNA: TGTGCCAGCAGTTACTCCGGCCAGGACAATCAGCCC. It specifies CASSYSGQDNQP. In full, the CDR3 reads CASSYSGQDNQPQHF.

With respect to this clone: The read ends 3 residues shy of where the CDR3 ends; the end is completed using the germline J gene. V gene TRBV5-1 combines with J gene TRBJ1-6; TRBD1 matches 11 bases. Germline CDR1 is SGHRS and CDR2 is YFSETQ. There are 16 residues in the CDR3. With 4 bases clipped from V and 7 bases from J, the junction kept 7 bases outside the gene matches. CDR3 region: CASSGTGTGGNSPLHF. CDR3 bases read: TGCGCCAGCAGCGGAACCGGGACAGGGGGAAATTCACCC.

CDR3 in amino acids: CASSDRGTDTQYF. The part of the CDR3 DNA that was read is TGTGCCAGCAGTGACAGGGGCACAGATACG. This rearrangement joins TRBV6-4 to TRBJ2-3; D is ambiguous. The read stops 3 residues short of the end of the CDR3; the missing end is completed from the germline J gene. V shed 2 bases and J shed 1 base, with 4 bases lying between them. The germline CDR1 and CDR2 sequences are MRHNA and SNTAGT. This CDR3 has 13 amino acids.

Points on this clone: The read falls 3 residues short of the CDR3 end, and the missing part is taken from the germline J gene. V usage is TRBV2 and J usage is TRBJ2-1; D may be TRBD1 (6 bases). The CDR3 runs to 15 residues. The germline V and J ends were trimmed by 6 bases and 5 bases, with 17 bases remaining between them. From germline, CDR1 is SNHLY and CDR2 FYNNEI. This CDR3 is CASRLDSAGHNEQFF. The sequenced part of the CDR3 DNA is TGTGCCAGCAGATTGGACAGCGCCGGCCACAATGAG.

Note on this clone: The CDR3 extends 3 residues past the end of the read, so its final part is completed from the germline J gene. This sequence joins TRBV7-2 and TRBJ1-2, with D tentatively TRBD1 (6 bases). The CDR3 sequence is 13 residues long. V lost 3 bases and J lost 7, with 12 bases in between. CDR1 and CDR2 (germline): SGHTA, FQGNSA. The CDR3 region is CASSFTGRGGYTF. The DNA read from the CDR3 is TGTGCCAGCAGCTTCACAGGGAGGGGTGGC.

To note about this clone: The CDR3 extends 3 residues past the end of the read, so its final part is completed from the germline J gene. V is TRBV6-1 and J is TRBJ2-7; no clear D gene. CDR3 length: 15 residues. Germline CDR1 reads MNHNS; CDR2 reads SASEGT. V lost 0 bases and J 1 base, leaving 10 bases between the germline ends. The sequenced CDR3 bases are TGTGCCAGCAGTGAAGCGCCGGTCTCATCCTACGAG. This sequence encodes CASSEAPVSSYE. The entire CDR3 sequence reads CASSEAPVSSYEQYF.